The T cell receptor (beta chain) under discussion was sequenced for a study of a mutant IDH1 vaccine in newly diagnosed glioma. Study information: Earlier care involved radiotherapy, temozolomide, or both, and the majority received both.

Points from the study as a whole: Of the patients, roughly 93% had vaccine-induced immune responses. Changes to the top peripheral T cell clonotypes appeared unrelated to pseudoprogression.

Points on this clone: Its antigen is undetermined.

Some clones are missing from TCRdb's copy, which holds only in-frame ones; the method was immunoSEQ multiplex PCR. The sample lists tens of thousands of clones; around 85% were seen once. Time point indicated: baseline, week 1 (first vaccination visit). Treatment denoted: pre-vaccination baseline after standard-of-care therapy. In germline, CDR1 is LNHDA, CDR2 SQIVND (reference sequence). This CDR3 spans 13 amino acids. Trimming took off 7 bases at V and 8 bases at J, with 14 bases between the two ends. The chain joins TRBV19 to TRBJ1-4; D not resolved. This sample comprised PBMCs, obtained from a glioma patient treated with radiotherapy, temozolomide or both. This sequence originates from a man under 40 with glioma. CDR3 sequence: CASTDKVWEKLFF. CDR3 DNA: TGTGCCAGTACAGACAAAGTATGGGAAAAACTGTTTTTT.